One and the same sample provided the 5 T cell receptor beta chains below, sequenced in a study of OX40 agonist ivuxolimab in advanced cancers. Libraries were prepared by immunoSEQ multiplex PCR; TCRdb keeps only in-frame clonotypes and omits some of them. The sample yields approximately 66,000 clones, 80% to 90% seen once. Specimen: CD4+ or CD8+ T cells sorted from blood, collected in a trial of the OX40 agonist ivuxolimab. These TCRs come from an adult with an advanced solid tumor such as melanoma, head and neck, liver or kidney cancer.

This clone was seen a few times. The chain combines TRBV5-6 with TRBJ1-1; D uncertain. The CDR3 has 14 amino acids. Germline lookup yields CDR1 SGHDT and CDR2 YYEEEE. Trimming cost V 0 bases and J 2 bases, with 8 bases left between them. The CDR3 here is CASSLGNENTEAFF. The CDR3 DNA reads TGTGCCAGCAGCTTGGGGAATGAAAACACTGAAGCTTTCTTT.

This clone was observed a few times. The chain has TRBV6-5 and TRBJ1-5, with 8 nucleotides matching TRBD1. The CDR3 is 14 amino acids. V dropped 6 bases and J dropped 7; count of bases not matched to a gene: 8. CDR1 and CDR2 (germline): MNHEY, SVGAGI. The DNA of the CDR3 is TGTGCCAGCAGCATCGGACAGGGTGGACAGCCCCAGCATTTT. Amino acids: CASSIGQGGQPQHF.

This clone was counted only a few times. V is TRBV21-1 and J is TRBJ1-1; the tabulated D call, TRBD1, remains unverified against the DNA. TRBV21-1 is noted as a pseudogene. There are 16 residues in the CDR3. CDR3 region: CASSKDGTGEHTEAFF. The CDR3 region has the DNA TGTGCCAGCAGCAAAGATGGGACAGGGGAGCACACTGAAGCTTTCTTT.

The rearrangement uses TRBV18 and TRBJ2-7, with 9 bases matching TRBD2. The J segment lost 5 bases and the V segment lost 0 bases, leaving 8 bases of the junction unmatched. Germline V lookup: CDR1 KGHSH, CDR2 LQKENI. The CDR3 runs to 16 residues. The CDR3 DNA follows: TGTGCCAGCTCACCACCTCGGGGCGGGAGGGCCCACGAGCAGTACTTC. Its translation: CASSPPRGGRAHEQYF. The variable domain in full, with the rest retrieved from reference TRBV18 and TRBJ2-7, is NAGVMQNPRHLVRRRGQEARLRCSPMKGHSHVYWYRQLPEEGLKFMVYLQKENIIDESGMPKERFSAEFPKEGPSILRIQQVVRGDSAAYFCASSPPRGGRAHEQYFGPGTRLTVT.

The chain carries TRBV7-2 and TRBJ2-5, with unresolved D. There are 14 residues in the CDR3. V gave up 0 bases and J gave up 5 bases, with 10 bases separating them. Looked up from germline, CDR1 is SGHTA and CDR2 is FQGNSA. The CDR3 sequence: CASSLAGLGETQYF. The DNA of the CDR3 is TGTGCCAGCAGCTTAGCTGGGTTAGGGGAGACCCAGTACTTC.